The entry below gives a single T cell receptor (beta chain) sequence along with its context. Its matching antigen is unknown. This specimen includes other DNA sequences encoding the same CDR3. The sample comes from a study of cytomegalovirus exposure and HLA in healthy donors. Notes on the study in general: An analysis done earlier found most TCR beta V segments productive about 90% or about 30% of the time. As was reported, the HLA-A and HLA-B alleles of most subjects were accurately predicted from TCR beta sequences.

Although they were nominally healthy when sampled, donors likely had unrecorded immune exposures. The CDR3 has 14 amino acids. Germline V gives CDR1 GTSNPN, CDR2 SVGIG (reference sequence). Deletions cut 0 bases from V and 1 base from J, with 9 bases between. The PCR employed 60 Vbeta primers together with 13 Jbeta primers. Data came from immunoSEQ multiplex PCR; TCRdb stores just in-frame clones and leaves some out. Here the sample spans 270,000 or so clones, approximately 91% being singletons. The source of this sequence is a girl aged 2-10 years in good health and CMV-seronegative. The source material was PBMCs. V is TRBV30 and J is TRBJ1-1; the D gene is possibly TRBD1 (6 bases). As DNA, the CDR3 is TGTGCCTGGAGTGTCCTGACAGGGAACACTGAAGCTTTCTTT. This translates into CAWSVLTGNTEAFF.